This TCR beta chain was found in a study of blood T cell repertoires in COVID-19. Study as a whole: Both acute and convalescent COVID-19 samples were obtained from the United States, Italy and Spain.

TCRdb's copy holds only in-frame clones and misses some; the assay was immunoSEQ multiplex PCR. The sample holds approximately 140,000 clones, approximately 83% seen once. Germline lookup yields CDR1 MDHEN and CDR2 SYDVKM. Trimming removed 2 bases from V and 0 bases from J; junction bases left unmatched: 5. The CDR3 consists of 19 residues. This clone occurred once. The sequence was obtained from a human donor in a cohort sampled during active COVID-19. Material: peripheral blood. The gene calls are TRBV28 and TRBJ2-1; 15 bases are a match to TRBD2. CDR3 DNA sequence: TGTGCCAGCAGTTTACCTGGACTAGCGGGAGGGACCTCCTACAATGAGCAGTTCTTC. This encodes CASSLPGLAGGTSYNEQFF.